The rows below give T cell receptor beta chains drawn from one sample of a study of naive and memory T cell subsets. TCRdb recomputed calls from the UMI-ligation and nested PCR reads with MiXCR, one row per CDR3 protein. The table includes about 25,000 distinct CDR3 sequences, around 5.2% detected once. Specimen: blood. These receptor sequences come from an adult in good health. The CDR3 runs from the conserved cysteine through the conserved F or W. The D gene is left open where the match is weak. Clone size is shown for a subset of rows, as once, few, many or a class of expanded clone.

>-|TRBJ2-5|TRBV7-2|many
TGTGCCAGCAGCCACCGGGCCGGTCAAGAGACCCAGTACTTC
CASSHRAGQETQYF
>-|TRBJ2-1|TRBV6-2/TRBV6-3|many
TGTGCCAGCAGTTCCGGACTGGGCTACAATGAGCAGTTCTTC
CASSSGLGYNEQFF
>TRBD2|TRBJ2-1|TRBV7-3|many
TGTGCCAGCAGCTTAAGGGCGGGAGTATCCTACAATGAGCAGTTCTTC
CASSLRAGVSYNEQFF
>TRBD2|TRBJ2-1|TRBV12-3/TRBV12-4|many
TGTGCCAGCAGACTTAGCGGGACCGCTTCATACAATGAGCAGTTCTTC
CASRLSGTASYNEQFF
>-|TRBJ2-3|TRBV10-3|many
TGTGCCATCAGTGCTGGGGATACGCAGTATTTT
CAISAGDTQYF
>-|TRBJ1-4|TRBV2|many
TGTGCCAGCACCCACCAATTACCAACTAATGAAAAACTGTTTTTT
CASTHQLPTNEKLFF
>-|TRBJ2-1|TRBV6-5|-
TGTGCCAGCCAGCTCAACTCCTACAATGAGCAGTTCTTC
CASQLNSYNEQFF
>-|TRBJ2-7|TRBV4-2|many
TGTGCCAGCAGCCAAGGTTCAGGCTCCTACGAGCAGTACTTC
CASSQGSGSYEQYF
>-|TRBJ1-3|TRBV3-1|many
TGTGCCAGCAGCCAAGGGGCCGTCGTCGATTTT
CASSQGAVVDF
>-|TRBJ2-7|TRBV14|few
TGTGCCAGCAGCTACGGGCCTGGCGAGCAGTACTTC
CASSYGPGEQYF
>-|TRBJ2-2|TRBV7-2|many
TGTGCCAGCAGCTTAGTCTCTTTGGGTCTGAACACCGGGGAGCTGTTTTTT
CASSLVSLGLNTGELFF
>-|TRBJ1-1|TRBV5-1|many
TGCGCCAGCAGCTTACAGGAGGGCACTGAAGCTTTCTTT
CASSLQEGTEAFF
>TRBD1|TRBJ1-5|TRBV19|many
TGTGCCAGTAGTTACGACAGGGACAATCAGCCCCAGCATTTT
CASSYDRDNQPQHF
>TRBD1|TRBJ2-2|TRBV7-9|few
TGTGCCAGCAGCTCACCGACAGGGGGGGACACCGGGGAGCTGTTTTTT
CASSSPTGGDTGELFF
>-|TRBJ1-5|TRBV24-1|many
TGTGCCACCAACCCTCAATGTCGGGACAACAATCAGCCCCAGCATTTT
CATNPQCRDNNQPQHF
>-|TRBJ2-7|TRBV7-8|-
TGTGCCAGCAGCCCAGGCACCCCCGGAGAGCAGTACTTC
CASSPGTPGEQYF
>-|TRBJ1-5|TRBV12-3/TRBV12-4|many
TGTGCCAGCAGTTTACAAAGGCAGCCCCAGCATTTT
CASSLQRQPQHF
>TRBD1|TRBJ1-2|TRBV20-1|-
TGCAGTGCGAAGCCAGGGGGGGAGTATGGCTACACCTTC
CSAKPGGEYGYTF
>-|TRBJ2-7|TRBV28|-
TGTGCCAGCAGCTCTAACCTGACAGGAGGCTCCTACGAGCAGTACTTC
CASSSNLTGGSYEQYF
>TRBD2|TRBJ2-1|TRBV20-1|many
TGCAGTGCTCCCGGCGGGAGTCTCGGGAATGAGCAGTTCTTC
CSAPGGSLGNEQFF
>-|TRBJ2-3|TRBV10-2|many
TGCGCCAGCACTGACGCTAGCACAGATACGCAGTATTTT
CASTDASTDTQYF
>-|TRBJ1-5|TRBV28|many
TGTGCCAGCAGTCCCTACGTAGGGTCCCAGCCCCAGCATTTT
CASSPYVGSQPQHF
>TRBD1|TRBJ1-5|TRBV12-3/TRBV12-4|many
TGTGCCAGCCGGACAGGATCCGGCAATCAGCCCCAGCATTTT
CASRTGSGNQPQHF
>TRBD2|TRBJ2-1|TRBV6-2/TRBV6-3|many
TGTGCCAGCAGACTAGCGGCCTCCTACAATGAGCAGTTCTTC
CASRLAASYNEQFF
>-|TRBJ1-1|TRBV7-8|many
TGTGCCAGCAGCCCTCCTCAGACTGAAACGGCTTTCTTT
CASSPPQTETAFF
>-|TRBJ2-7|TRBV28|many
TGTGCCAGCGGATCGGACGGAACCTACGAGCAGTACTTC
CASGSDGTYEQYF
>TRBD1|TRBJ2-6|TRBV6-5|many
TGTGCCAGCAGTAACCGTCCGGACAGGATGCTGGAGGCCAACGTCCTGACTTTC
CASSNRPDRMLEANVLTF
>TRBD1|TRBJ1-2|TRBV12-3/TRBV12-4|many
TGTGCCAGCAGCTTATTTTACACGGGACAGTCCTATGGCTACACCTTC
CASSLFYTGQSYGYTF
>-|TRBJ1-2|TRBV28|many
TGTGCCAGCAGGACTACAGGAGTCGGAGGCTACACCTTC
CASRTTGVGGYTF
>-|TRBJ1-1|TRBV9|many
TGTGCCAGCAGCCCGCAGGGGAAGATCACTGAAGCTTTCTTT
CASSPQGKITEAFF
>-|TRBJ2-1|TRBV30|many
TGTGCCTGGAGCCTGCTAGAAAAGCAGTTCTTC
CAWSLLEKQFF
>TRBD1|TRBJ2-3|TRBV28|many
TGTGCCAGCAGCCCAGGGACAGGCACAGATACGCAGTATTTT
CASSPGTGTDTQYF
>-|TRBJ2-1|TRBV15|many
TGTGCCACCAGCAGACCAGCCCGGGCCGACAATGAGCAGTTCTTC
CATSRPARADNEQFF
>TRBD1|TRBJ1-2|TRBV25-1|many
TGTGCCAGCAGTAGTTCAGGGGGCTTCTATGGCTACACCTTC
CASSSSGGFYGYTF
>-|TRBJ2-5|TRBV6-5|many
TGTGCCAGCAGTCAAAGGATCCCGGAGACCCAGTACTTC
CASSQRIPETQYF
>TRBD2|TRBJ2-1|TRBV15|many
TGTGCCACCAGCCCGCGGGGTAGCGGGACCGTAGGTGAGCAGTTCTTC
CATSPRGSGTVGEQFF
>-|TRBJ1-4|TRBV6-6|many
TGTGCCAGCAGACGACAGGTTAATGAAAAACTGTTTTTT
CASRRQVNEKLFF
>TRBD2|TRBJ2-1|TRBV28|-
TGTGCCAGCAGTTTTAGCGGGAGGGCCCGGGTTGAGCAGTTCTTC
CASSFSGRARVEQFF
>-|TRBJ2-7|TRBV28|many
TGTGCCAGCAGTTTATCCTCGGGCGAGCAGTACTTC
CASSLSSGEQYF
>-|TRBJ2-7|TRBV12-3/TRBV12-4|many
TGTGCCAGCAGTTTCTCAGGGGCCTACGAGCAGTACTTC
CASSFSGAYEQYF
>TRBD1|TRBJ2-1|TRBV7-2|many
TGTGCCAGCAGCTTGGTGGGACAGGTATACAATGAGCAGTTCTTC
CASSLVGQVYNEQFF
>TRBD2|TRBJ2-3|TRBV20-1|many
TGCAGTGCTAGAACGGCGGGAGGCGCAGATACGCAGTATTTT
CSARTAGGADTQYF
>TRBD1|TRBJ2-7|TRBV29-1|many
TGCAGCGCCGGACAGGGGACGTACGAGCAGTACTTC
CSAGQGTYEQYF
>-|TRBJ1-2|TRBV30|many
TGTGCCTGGAGTGTACTACCCGGACAGGGCTACACCTTC
CAWSVLPGQGYTF
>-|TRBJ1-6|TRBV6-6|few
TGTGCCAGCAGTTACATCAAACCAGGGGATAATTCACCCCTCCACTTT
CASSYIKPGDNSPLHF
>-|TRBJ1-5|TRBV16|few
TGTGCCAGCAGCCAATCGTGGGGGAGAAGGGGTCAGCCCCAGCATTTT
CASSQSWGRRGQPQHF
>-|TRBJ2-7|TRBV20-1|many
TGCAGTGCCCCCTCCCCCGATCTAGCCTACGAGCAGTACTTC
CSAPSPDLAYEQYF
>-|TRBJ2-7|TRBV20-1|many
TGCAGTGCTAAGGGACGGATTACCTACGAGCAGTACTTC
CSAKGRITYEQYF
>-|TRBJ1-5|TRBV6-2/TRBV6-3|many
TGTGCCAGCAGAGCCCACACGGATAGCAATCAGCCCCAGCATTTT
CASRAHTDSNQPQHF
>TRBD1|TRBJ2-7|TRBV20-1|many
TGCAGTGCTAGGATCCTTGCGCGGGACAGGGATTTCTACGAGCAGTACTTC
CSARILARDRDFYEQYF
>-|TRBJ1-1|TRBV5-1|many
TGCGCCAGCAGCCAGGCGGCTTCGGGGACTGAAGCTTTCTTT
CASSQAASGTEAFF
>-|TRBJ2-1|TRBV6-5|many
TGTGCCAGCAGGGACACGGGTTCCGGGGATGAGCAGTTCTTC
CASRDTGSGDEQFF
>TRBD2|TRBJ2-5|TRBV12-3/TRBV12-4|many
TGTGCCAGCAGTCCGCCCGGGACTAGCGGACTCAAATATCAAGAGACCCAGTACTTC
CASSPPGTSGLKYQETQYF
>-|TRBJ1-2|TRBV20-1|many
TGCAGTGCTAGGGACAAGGGGATATGGGAGGATGGCGACACCTTC
CSARDKGIWEDGDTF
>TRBD2|TRBJ2-2|TRBV13|few
TGTGCCAGCAGCTTACCGGGAGGGCCGGGCACCGGGGAGCTGTTTTTT
CASSLPGGPGTGELFF
>TRBD2|TRBJ2-5|TRBV30|many
TGTGCCTGGAGCCAGGGACTAGCGGGGCCTGAGGGGACCCAGTACTTC
CAWSQGLAGPEGTQYF
>-|TRBJ1-3|TRBV2|many
TGTGCCAGCAGTGGGGGGGTTCGGGAAGGAAACACCATATATTTT
CASSGGVREGNTIYF